The rows below give T cell receptor beta chains drawn from one sample of a study of cytomegalovirus exposure and HLA in healthy donors. The data were produced by immunoSEQ multiplex PCR, yet TCRdb's version contains in-frame clones alone and is incomplete. Of approximately 110,000 clones in the sample, less than 75% were seen once. The sample was PBMCs. These receptors were collected from a middle-aged man in good health and CMV-seropositive. Each CDR3 is given with its conserved first and last residue. The D gene is left open where the match is weak. Expanded clones are given a class, and other clones once, few, many or no size at all.

size,D,V,J,CDR3,DNA
NA,NA,TRBV5-1,TRBJ2-7,CASSLGAVSYEQYF,TGCGCCAGCAGCTTGGGGGCAGTCTCCTACGAGCAGTACTTC
many,NA,TRBV7-9,TRBJ1-1,CASSEGNTEAFF,TGTGCCAGCTCTGAGGGGAACACTGAAGCTTTCTTT
NA,TRBD2,TRBV5-1,TRBJ2-1,CASSLPSGTDEQFF,TGCGCCAGCAGCTTGCCTAGCGGGACCGATGAGCAGTTCTTC
NA,NA,TRBV7-9,TRBJ2-5,CASSYGQETQYF,TGTGCCAGCAGCTACGGACAGGAGACCCAGTACTTC
NA,TRBD1,TRBV7-2,TRBJ2-7,CASSPRTGGIGNEQYF,TGTGCCAGCAGCCCACGCACAGGGGGCATTGGCAACGAGCAGTACTTC
NA,NA,TRBV6-1,TRBJ2-1,CASRDSGSGDNEQFF,TGTGCCAGCAGAGATTCAGGTAGCGGAGACAATGAGCAGTTCTTC
few,TRBD1,TRBV5-5,TRBJ1-2,CASTWTGSNYGYTF,TGTGCCAGCACCTGGACAGGTTCTAACTATGGCTACACCTTC
NA,NA,TRBV18,TRBJ1-4,CASSPTWGDEKLFF,TGTGCCAGCTCACCAACTTGGGGGGATGAAAAACTGTTTTTT
NA,NA,TRBV12-5,TRBJ1-1,CASGLGQGQNTEAFF,TGTGCTAGTGGTTTGGGGCAGGGACAGAACACTGAAGCTTTCTTT
once,TRBD2,TRBV11-2,TRBJ2-1,CASSLSPSGYNEQFF,TGTGCCAGCAGCTTAAGTCCTAGCGGCTACAATGAGCAGTTCTTC
few,NA,TRBV5-4,TRBJ1-1,CASSSTLNTEAFF,TGTGCCAGCAGCTCGACATTGAACACTGAAGCTTTCTTT
NA,NA,TRBV28,TRBJ2-1,CASTPSTPSYNEQFF,TGTGCCAGCACCCCTAGTACCCCCTCCTACAATGAGCAGTTCTTC
NA,TRBD2,TRBV19,TRBJ2-7,CASSPWESGSSFYEQYF,TGTGCCAGTAGTCCGTGGGAAAGCGGGAGTTCCTTCTACGAGCAGTACTTC
NA,TRBD1,TRBV6-6,TRBJ2-1,CASSPGTARYNEQFF,TGTGCCAGCAGTCCCGGGACAGCGCGCTACAATGAGCAGTTCTTC
NA,NA,TRBV30,TRBJ2-5,CAWSVALGGTQYF,TGTGCCTGGAGTGTAGCGCTTGGTGGGACCCAGTACTTC
NA,NA,TRBV6-4,TRBJ1-2,CASSERESYGYTF,TGTGCCAGCAGTGAGAGGGAAAGCTATGGCTACACCTTC
few,TRBD1,TRBV13,TRBJ1-1,CASSPEGQLNTEAFF,TGTGCCAGCAGCCCAGAGGGACAGCTGAACACTGAAGCTTTCTTT
many,NA,TRBV30,TRBJ1-1,CAWSILRGEAFF,TGTGCCTGGAGCATCTTACGGGGAGAAGCTTTCTTT
NA,TRBD1,TRBV30,TRBJ1-5,CAWSDRGIQPQHF,TGTGCCTGGAGCGACAGGGGAATTCAGCCCCAGCATTTT
once,TRBD2,TRBV19,TRBJ2-1,CASKGGSGNEQFF,TGTGCCAGTAAAGGCGGGAGTGGGAATGAGCAGTTCTTC
NA,TRBD1,TRBV12-5,TRBJ2-1,CASGSDRADATPGYNNEQFF,TGTGCTAGTGGCAGCGACAGGGCGGACGCAACCCCGGGATACAACAATGAGCAGTTCTTC
NA,TRBD1,TRBV5-1,TRBJ1-2,CASSQNTGGINYGYTF,TGCGCCAGCAGCCAAAATACAGGGGGCATTAACTATGGCTACACCTTC
medium-sized,TRBD2,TRBV10-3,TRBJ2-1,CAISEPASGDYNEQFF,TGTGCCATCAGTGAGCCCGCTAGCGGAGACTACAATGAGCAGTTCTTC
few,TRBD2,TRBV7-9,TRBJ2-7,CASSLLAGEVEQYF,TGTGCCAGCAGCTTACTAGCGGGAGAGGTCGAGCAGTACTTC
few,NA,TRBV6-5,TRBJ1-1,CASSYRGNTEAFF,TGTGCCAGCAGTTACCGGGGGAACACTGAAGCTTTCTTT
NA,TRBD2,TRBV7-8,TRBJ2-3,CASSLASGLAGFGGTDTQYF,TGTGCCAGCAGCTTAGCGTCTGGACTAGCGGGATTTGGAGGGACAGATACGCAGTATTTT
NA,NA,TRBV9,TRBJ1-3,CASSGRREGGNTIYF,TGTGCCAGCAGCGGACGCAGGGAGGGTGGAAACACCATATATTTT
NA,TRBD2,TRBV29-1,TRBJ2-1,CSVGGGLATEQFF,TGCAGCGTAGGAGGGGGACTAGCAACTGAGCAGTTCTTC